What follows is one T cell receptor beta chain and its context. What it binds is unknown. The sample originates from a study of T cell responses to AZD1222 COVID-19 vaccine. CDR1 and CDR2 from the germline V gene are KGHDR and SFDVKD. The CDR3 is 16 amino acids. Trimming cost V 4 bases and J 9 bases; bases outside gene matches: 11. Profiled with immunoSEQ multiplex PCR; TCRdb holds only in-frame clones, not every one. The sample has 140,000 or so clones; under 95% are singletons. Study results and limitations: Targets within unmutated variant regions were reportedly found for nearly half of spike-specific TCRs. Spike-specific TCR breadth rose after two AZD1222 doses, and depth rose as well.

The input for sequencing was peripheral blood, taken 28 days after the second dose of the MenACWY control vaccine. The chain employs TRBV24-1 and TRBJ2-2, with 9 bases that match TRBD1. This TCR came from an adult who received the MenACWY meningococcal vaccine as a control. CDR3 in DNA: TGTGCCACCAGTGAGGCGGGGACAGGGCAAAACCGGGAGCTGTTTTTT. It is translated as CATSEAGTGQNRELFF.